These 11 T cell receptor beta chains were all obtained from the same sample, sequenced in a study of blood T cell repertoires in COVID-19. Produced via immunoSEQ multiplex PCR; TCRdb's table is partial and in-frame only. This table holds approximately 200,000 clones, 90% to 95% found once. Sample: peripheral blood. These receptors all stem from a man aged 30 to 45 with COVID-19, enrolled during active disease.

This rearrangement joins TRBV6-5 to TRBJ2-7, with TRBD2 matching 12 bases. With 7 bases clipped from V and 0 bases from J, the junction kept 1 base outside the gene matches. The CDR3 totals 14 residues. Germline-derived CDR1 and CDR2 are MNHEY and SVGAGI. The CDR3 nucleotides read TGTGCCAGCACTAGCGGGGGGGTCTCCTACGAGCAGTACTTC. Translated: CASTSGGVSYEQYF.

The J gene is TRBJ1-1, the V gene TRBV7-9; 11 bases are shared with TRBD1. V shed 6 bases and J 0 bases; nucleotides not matched to a gene: 3. The CDR3 spans 15 residues. Germline V CDR1 and CDR2: SEHNR, FQNEAQ (reference sequence). The CDR3 nucleotides read TGTGCCAGCAGTCGGACAGGGGGCCTGAACACTGAAGCTTTCTTT. Its protein is CASSRTGGLNTEAFF.

V is TRBV5-6 and J is TRBJ1-5; D unclear. CDR1 SGHDT and CDR2 YYEEEE come from the germline V gene. V shed 1 base and J shed 5 bases, with 13 bases lying between them. This CDR3 has 15 amino acids. Written as DNA, the CDR3 is TGTGCCAGCAGCTTGTTCGGTCCGAACGATCAGCCCCAGCATTTT. Amino acids: CASSLFGPNDQPQHF.

CDR3 in amino acids: CASSQDILAGVTDTQYF. CDR3 bases: TGTGCCAGCAGCCAAGATATACTAGCGGGGGTCACAGATACGCAGTATTTT. The rearrangement links TRBV4-2 to TRBJ2-3; 11 nucleotides agree with TRBD2. After removal of 0 bases from V and 2 bases from J, the junction contained 4 bases not matched to a gene. The CDR3 spans 17 residues. The germline gives CDR1 LGHNA, CDR2 YNFKEQ.

The CDR3: CASSQPRRSTTDTQYF. In nucleotides, the CDR3 is TGCGCCAGCAGCCAACCTAGACGGTCTACCACAGATACGCAGTATTTT. V gene TRBV4-1 combines with J gene TRBJ2-3; D remains ambiguous. This CDR3 has 16 residues. The V end was cut by 2 bases, the J end by 2 bases, with 14 bases between. The germline CDR1 and CDR2 sequences are MGHRA and YSYEKL.

In its sample, this clone was seen a few times. The chain uses TRBV2 and TRBJ1-5; 8 nucleotides line up with TRBD1. Germline V lookup: CDR1 SNHLY, CDR2 FYNNEI. This CDR3 has 14 residues. With V trimmed by 8 bases and J by 3 bases, 6 bases remained unmatched. The chain's CDR3 is CASSWTGPNQPQHF. CDR3 sequence (DNA): TGTGCCAGCTCCTGGACAGGGCCCAATCAGCCCCAGCATTTT.

This clone was found once. V is TRBV6-5 and J is TRBJ2-7; 10 positions match TRBD1. CDR1 is MNHEY, CDR2 SVGAGI, per germline. The trim removed 6 bases at V and 3 bases at J, leaving 2 bases unmatched. This CDR3 contains 13 residues. This CDR3 is CASRWDRGYEQYF. As DNA, the CDR3 is TGTGCCAGCAGATGGGACAGGGGCTACGAGCAGTACTTC.

This chain uses TRBV19 with TRBJ1-1, with 7 bases lining up with TRBD1. Germline CDR1 and CDR2: LNHDA and SQIVND (reference sequence). Germline trimming cut 5 bases from V and 4 bases from J; bases unmatched to any gene: 10. The length of the CDR3 is 15 residues. CDR3 nucleotides: TGTGCCAGTAGTGTCAGGGGGATAGTGGGCACTGAAGCTTTCTTT. Translated: CASSVRGIVGTEAFF.

The chain recombines TRBV13 with TRBJ2-2; D uncertain. V lost 1 base and J 3 bases, leaving 3 bases between the germline ends. CDR3 length: 13 residues. Looked up from germline, CDR1 is PRHDT and CDR2 is FYEKMQ (reference sequence). CDR3 sequence reads: CASSLVDTGELFF. In nucleotides, the CDR3 is TGTGCCAGCAGCTTAGTAGACACCGGGGAGCTGTTTTTT.

This sequence joins TRBV7-9 and TRBJ1-2; 8 nucleotides agree with TRBD1. V lost 9 bases and J lost 7; bases outside the gene matches: 13. The germline V gene has CDR1 SEHNR and CDR2 FQNEAQ (reference sequence). There are 14 residues in the CDR3. CDR3 nucleotide sequence: TGTGCCAGTGGCCGGGGACAGGACCCCTCTGGCTACACCTTC. Amino acid sequence: CASGRGQDPSGYTF.

The chain employs TRBV2 and TRBJ1-4; D remains unclear. This CDR3 has 12 residues. CDR1 is SNHLY and CDR2 is FYNNEI in the germline V gene. Trimming cost V 3 bases and J 3 bases, with 2 bases left between them. The CDR3 nucleotides read TGTGCCAGCAGTGACTCTAATGAAAAACTGTTTTTT. The encoded protein is CASSDSNEKLFF.